This TCR beta chain was sequenced for a study of T cell repertoires in cytomegalovirus infection. As for the study in general: Matching HLA type, along with CMV infection, was indicated by public TCR beta signatures.

Remarks on this clonotype: The target antigen is unknown.

The germline V gene encodes CDR1 DFQATT and CDR2 SNEGSKA (reference sequence). Trimming removed 5 bases at V and 1 base at J, with 14 bases between. The CDR3 contains 14 residues. Study observations and caveats: Pooled public TCR beta family frequency picked out CMV carriers with the relevant HLA. Across the ex vivo response, the dominant clonotypes were HLA-C-restricted CMV-specific TCR beta clonotypes.

Each CDR3 protein gets one entry after TCRdb re-called the reads with MiXCR. Altogether 7,500 to 9,000 distinct CDR3 sequences are present, 45% to 50% being singletons, with the ten largest covering less than 85%. J is TRBJ1-2 and V is TRBV20-1; weak D call: TRBD1 (5 bases). The sequenced sample consisted of PBMCs, sequenced either directly or after in vitro stimulation (not recorded which). The source of this sequence is a human donor in good health (CMV status not recorded). Some clones in this sample may be carry-over from other donors' samples. CDR3 in amino acids: CSAGGQLLNYGYTF. The CDR3 nucleotides are TGCAGTGCTGGGGGTCAACTACTTAACTATGGCTACACCTTC.